A selection of T cell receptor beta chains follows, all from one sample in a study of T-cell reconstitution after alpha-beta-depleted transplantation in children. A single record per CDR3 protein comes from TCRdb applying MiXCR to the PCR reads. The sample includes approximately 340,000 distinct CDR3 sequences, 10% seen only once; the top ten take 2% to 3%. This specimen consisted of PBMCs from the stem cell graft donor, obtained from the stem cell graft. Receptors were obtained from a human donor who donated a stem cell graft to a child with acute lymphoblastic leukemia. The CDR3 runs from the conserved cysteine through the conserved F or W. Each record gives: V gene, D gene, clone size, J gene, CDR3 protein, CDR3 DNA. A D gene is named only where the DNA matches it firmly. Only part of the rows carry a size: once, few, many, or a class if the clone is expanded.

V: TRBV7-2
D: -
size: many
J: TRBJ2-7
CDR3: CASSFGLGEQYF
DNA: TGTGCCAGCAGCTTCGGCCTGGGCGAGCAGTACTTC

V: TRBV6-1
D: TRBD1
size: few
J: TRBJ1-6
CDR3: CASSGGAYNSPLHF
DNA: TGTGCCAGCTCAGGGGGCGCCTATAATTCACCCCTCCACTTT

V: TRBV5-1
D: -
size: many
J: TRBJ2-3
CDR3: CASSYRDGGTDTQYF
DNA: TGCGCCAGCAGCTACCGGGACGGAGGCACAGATACGCAGTATTTT

V: TRBV5-6
D: -
size: many
J: TRBJ2-3
CDR3: CASIGSHRGTDTQYF
DNA: TGTGCCAGCATCGGGAGCCATAGAGGCACAGATACGCAGTATTTT

V: TRBV12-3/TRBV12-4
D: TRBD2
size: few
J: TRBJ2-5
CDR3: CASSAPSGTSEETQYF
DNA: TGTGCCAGCAGTGCTCCCTCCGGGACTAGCGAAGAGACCCAGTACTTC

V: TRBV24-1
D: -
size: few
J: TRBJ2-1
CDR3: CATSDSAKSANEQFF
DNA: TGTGCCACCAGTGACTCCGCTAAATCAGCGAATGAGCAGTTCTTC

V: TRBV3-1
D: -
size: -
J: TRBJ1-6
CDR3: CASSQATGNSPLHF
DNA: TGTGCCAGCAGCCAAGCGACGGGTAATTCACCCCTCCACTTT

V: TRBV12-3/TRBV12-4
D: -
size: -
J: TRBJ2-2
CDR3: CASSFAGPTGELFF
DNA: TGTGCCAGCAGTTTCGCAGGTCCCACCGGGGAGCTGTTTTTT

V: TRBV12-3/TRBV12-4
D: TRBD2
size: many
J: TRBJ2-7
CDR3: CASSRLALAGGSYEQYF
DNA: TGTGCCAGCAGTCGACTAGCTCTAGCTGGCGGATCCTACGAGCAGTACTTC

V: TRBV20-1
D: -
size: few
J: TRBJ2-1
CDR3: CSASGNWEQFF
DNA: TGCAGTGCTTCAGGGAATTGGGAGCAGTTCTTC

V: TRBV5-1
D: -
size: many
J: TRBJ1-4
CDR3: CASSLGRRDEKLFF
DNA: TGCGCCAGCAGCTTGGGCAGGAGGGATGAAAAACTGTTTTTT

V: TRBV7-6
D: -
size: few
J: TRBJ1-3
CDR3: CASSSHRERLSGNTIYF
DNA: TGTGCCAGCAGCTCCCACAGGGAGCGCCTCTCTGGAAACACCATATATTTT

V: TRBV28
D: -
size: -
J: TRBJ2-1
CDR3: CASSLQGGNEQFF
DNA: TGTGCCAGCAGTTTACAGGGGGGGAATGAGCAGTTCTTC

V: TRBV5-1
D: TRBD1
size: few
J: TRBJ2-7
CDR3: CASSSGTGGLYEQYF
DNA: TGCGCCAGCAGCTCCGGGACAGGGGGCCTCTACGAGCAGTACTTC

V: TRBV20-1
D: -
size: few
J: TRBJ1-1
CDR3: CSARDGGALNTEAFF
DNA: TGCAGTGCTAGAGATGGGGGGGCCTTGAACACTGAAGCTTTCTTT

V: TRBV27
D: -
size: few
J: TRBJ2-1
CDR3: CASSLSRRSSYNEQFF
DNA: TGTGCCAGCAGTTTAAGTCGTCGGAGCTCCTACAATGAGCAGTTCTTC

V: TRBV7-9
D: -
size: many
J: TRBJ2-1
CDR3: CASSPKGGRTYNEQFF
DNA: TGTGCCAGCAGCCCCAAGGGGGGACGAACCTACAATGAGCAGTTCTTC

V: TRBV5-1
D: -
size: -
J: TRBJ1-1
CDR3: CACSPGLDNTEAFF
DNA: TGCGCCTGCAGCCCCGGTTTGGATAACACTGAAGCTTTCTTT

V: TRBV20-1
D: -
size: many
J: TRBJ2-3
CDR3: CSAGGAGGTDTQYF
DNA: TGCAGTGCCGGAGGGGCAGGGGGAACAGATACGCAGTATTTT

V: TRBV25-1
D: -
size: few
J: TRBJ2-5
CDR3: CASSDLSGPKGETQYF
DNA: TGTGCCAGCAGTGATTTGTCAGGTCCCAAGGGAGAGACCCAGTACTTC

V: TRBV27
D: TRBD2
size: -
J: TRBJ2-7
CDR3: CASSISGRLWYEQYF
DNA: TGTGCCAGCAGTATTAGCGGGAGGCTCTGGTACGAGCAGTACTTC

V: TRBV6-2/TRBV6-3
D: TRBD1
size: -
J: TRBJ2-7
CDR3: CASIKPGQGSEQYF
DNA: TGTGCCAGCATAAAACCGGGACAGGGGTCCGAGCAGTACTTC

V: TRBV20-1
D: -
size: many
J: TRBJ2-1
CDR3: CSARPRYNEQFF
DNA: TGCAGTGCTAGGCCCCGGTACAATGAGCAGTTCTTC

V: TRBV15
D: TRBD2
size: -
J: TRBJ2-7
CDR3: CATSRDSAGGSYEQYF
DNA: TGTGCCACCAGCAGAGATTCGGCGGGAGGTTCCTACGAGCAGTACTTC

V: TRBV2
D: -
size: many
J: TRBJ1-5
CDR3: CASRNRDSSNQPQHF
DNA: TGTGCCAGCAGAAACAGGGATAGTAGCAATCAGCCCCAGCATTTT

V: TRBV7-2
D: TRBD2
size: -
J: TRBJ2-7
CDR3: CASATSGSYEQYF
DNA: TGTGCCAGTGCCACTAGCGGGAGTTACGAGCAGTACTTC

V: TRBV7-2
D: TRBD1
size: -
J: TRBJ2-7
CDR3: CASSPRQGADEQYF
DNA: TGTGCCAGCAGCCCTCGTCAGGGGGCGGACGAGCAGTACTTC

V: TRBV27
D: -
size: many
J: TRBJ2-3
CDR3: CASSLTTHGQTDTQYF
DNA: TGTGCCAGCAGTTTAACCACCCACGGACAGACAGATACGCAGTATTTT

V: TRBV20-1
D: -
size: few
J: TRBJ2-5
CDR3: CSASVRGSQETQYF
DNA: TGCAGTGCTAGTGTCAGGGGCTCGCAAGAGACCCAGTACTTC

V: TRBV11-2
D: TRBD1
size: few
J: TRBJ1-6
CDR3: CASSSGTGGFTYNSPLHF
DNA: TGTGCCAGCAGCTCGGGGACAGGGGGTTTCACCTATAATTCACCCCTCCACTTT

V: TRBV10-3
D: -
size: -
J: TRBJ2-2
CDR3: CAISEFAGTGELFF
DNA: TGTGCCATCAGTGAGTTTGCGGGGACCGGGGAGCTGTTTTTT

V: TRBV29-1
D: -
size: few
J: TRBJ1-1
CDR3: CSHRSMNTEAFF
DNA: TGCAGCCACAGGTCCATGAACACTGAAGCTTTCTTT

V: TRBV12-3/TRBV12-4
D: -
size: many
J: TRBJ2-7
CDR3: CASSLARVSYEQYF
DNA: TGTGCCAGCAGTTTAGCAAGGGTCTCCTACGAGCAGTACTTC

V: TRBV9
D: -
size: few
J: TRBJ2-3
CDR3: CASSAAATDTQYF
DNA: TGTGCCAGCAGCGCGGCGGCAACAGATACGCAGTATTTT

V: TRBV5-1
D: TRBD1
size: few
J: TRBJ1-1
CDR3: CASSLSQGADGAFF
DNA: TGCGCCAGCAGCTTGTCTCAGGGGGCAGATGGAGCTTTCTTT

V: TRBV29-1
D: -
size: many
J: TRBJ2-3
CDR3: CSVASGFTDTQYF
DNA: TGCAGCGTTGCCAGCGGGTTCACAGATACGCAGTATTTT

V: TRBV6-5
D: TRBD1
size: -
J: TRBJ2-1
CDR3: CASSYGQGASYNEQFF
DNA: TGTGCCAGCAGTTACGGACAGGGGGCTTCCTACAATGAGCAGTTCTTC

V: TRBV15
D: TRBD2
size: -
J: TRBJ2-3
CDR3: CATSRAGLAGAGADTQYF
DNA: TGTGCCACCAGCAGGGCTGGACTAGCGGGAGCGGGCGCAGATACGCAGTATTTT

V: TRBV4-1
D: -
size: -
J: TRBJ1-5
CDR3: CASSPSGVVWNQPQHF
DNA: TGCGCCAGCAGCCCATCAGGAGTAGTATGGAATCAGCCCCAGCATTTT

V: TRBV7-8
D: TRBD1
size: many
J: TRBJ2-1
CDR3: CASSPGTATYNEQFF
DNA: TGTGCCAGCAGCCCCGGGACAGCGACCTACAATGAGCAGTTCTTC

V: TRBV5-1
D: TRBD1
size: many
J: TRBJ2-1
CDR3: CASSPLWTGDSNEQFF
DNA: TGCGCCAGCAGCCCTCTATGGACAGGGGATTCCAATGAGCAGTTCTTC

V: TRBV19
D: TRBD1
size: few
J: TRBJ1-6
CDR3: CASSMRTGDSPLHF
DNA: TGTGCCAGTAGTATGCGGACAGGGGATTCACCCCTCCACTTT

V: TRBV6-2/TRBV6-3
D: -
size: -
J: TRBJ1-1
CDR3: CASLVSVGNTEAFF
DNA: TGTGCCAGCTTGGTATCTGTCGGCAACACTGAAGCTTTCTTT

V: TRBV10-3
D: TRBD2
size: many
J: TRBJ2-7
CDR3: CAISEGTSRYEQYF
DNA: TGTGCCATCAGTGAAGGGACTAGCAGATATGAGCAGTACTTC

V: TRBV20-1
D: -
size: -
J: TRBJ2-7
CDR3: CSARVGLFYEQYF
DNA: TGCAGTGCTAGAGTAGGGCTATTCTACGAGCAGTACTTC

V: TRBV6-4
D: TRBD2
size: -
J: TRBJ2-6
CDR3: CAKGTSGRAGANGLTF
DNA: TGTGCCAAAGGGACTAGCGGGAGGGCTGGGGCCAACGGCCTGACTTTC

V: TRBV4-1
D: TRBD2
size: few
J: TRBJ2-5
CDR3: CASSQVSGSEGETQYF
DNA: TGCGCCAGCAGCCAAGTCAGCGGGAGTGAGGGAGAGACCCAGTACTTC